This T cell receptor beta chain emerged from a study of cytomegalovirus exposure and HLA in healthy donors (dated by TCRdb to 2015 to 2018). About the study as a whole: In an earlier analysis of around 540 of the donors, 276 Gb of sequence data and 100 million or so unique TCR beta sequences from 150 million to 200 million T cells were reported. About 280 gigabases of sequencing data and some 85 million unique TCR sequences were included in an early release covering around 650 HLA-typed donors. Of the roughly 400 genotyped donors, less than 85% were placed in the genetic ancestry cluster associated with self-reported Caucasian donors. The aim of the study was to test whether cataloging public T cell receptors could identify signatures of past pathogen exposure. The study used immunosequencing to profile the T cell repertoires of approximately 640 subjects and linked those repertoires to cytomegalovirus serostatus. Along with the 666-subject first cohort, a separate validation cohort of over a hundred different subjects was used. The study combined high-throughput TCR immunosequencing, statistical association of individual TCRs with disease status, and machine learning to predict cytomegalovirus infection status. In a later analysis, previously published TCR beta repertoires from hundreds of donors were re-analyzed and high-resolution HLA genotyping was added so that TCR occurrence patterns could be studied. In the later analysis, no new phenotypic data were used to find candidate immune exposures; instead, reliance was placed on TCR beta sequences and their occurrence across donors. To decide whether each TCR beta V gene segment behaved as functional or pseudogenic, an earlier analysis of some 580 of the donors relied on high-throughput TCR beta sequencing. Donor age, sex, ethnicity and CMV serostatus were collected together with the repertoire data. In a later genetic analysis, genome-wide SNP genotypes for about 55% of the roughly 670 donors were used, and that subset was treated as a discovery cohort. Every discovery cohort repertoire had been produced on one sequencing platform. Class I and class II HLA loci were covered by the typing at four-digit resolution. Typing coverage varied by locus: about 629-630 donors for A, B, C, DRB1 and DQB1; approximately 500 for DQA1; around 570 for DPA1; under 490 for DPB1. Four to six DR-DQ haplotypes were handled as single units for association and clustering, since linkage in the cohort was strong. Among some 400 genotyped donors of the cohort, an average of approximately 220,000 unique TCR beta nucleotide sequences was sequenced per donor, of which about 20% were non-productive. Beyond this particular receptor, the publication reports: According to a later analysis, most CMV-associated TCR beta chains appeared to be HLA-restricted, and the HLA associations seemed to be driven largely by CMV exposure. The authors suggested that the approach could potentially be generalized to other disease states and immunological phenotypes. While some public TCRs were present in many individuals, most TCR sequences turned up only very rarely across donors. A total of 150 or so TCR beta chains were listed by the study as associated with cytomegalovirus. The only immune exposure information available for the cohort was CMV serostatus. When HLA alleles, especially DR and DQ, strongly co-occurred, attributing TCR associations to individual alleles was difficult. A cluster of highly shared sequence variants was judged likely to represent a technical artifact of the sequencing pipeline. HLA typing was unavailable for some donors at each locus, so association tests used only the typed subset. Some IMGT-functional V segments, including TRBV6-2 and TRBV6-3, could not be distinguished by the 87-base-pair reads and were therefore excluded. A further reported finding was that TCR beta sequences accurately predicted the HLA-A and HLA-B alleles for most subjects in the first cohort. In an earlier analysis of roughly 500 of the donors, most TCR beta V segments appeared in productive rearrangements about 87% or about 30% of the time, broadly matching IMGT annotations. An association between a missense DCLRE1C variant and V-gene and J-gene trimming of TCR beta chains was found in a later genetic analysis and replicated in an independent cohort. Roughly uniform sequencing depth across donors was assumed in presence/absence analyses, although this assumption may not hold. A later analysis found that HLA-associated TCR beta chains were more clonally expanded and had lower generation probabilities than equally common non-associated chains. A few of the identified cytomegalovirus-associated TCR beta chains were confirmed in vitro to be specific for cytomegalovirus antigens. In this cohort, only TCR beta chains were sequenced, and detectable features were limited by the absence of alpha or paired-chain data. Linkage disequilibrium might explain the correlated functional status among segregating V segments, but an unknown experimental factor could not be excluded. A later analysis associated 15,000 to 20,000 TCR beta sequences with specific HLA alleles at a false discovery rate of 0.05. Compared with the approximately 600-donor mean, donors in an Asian-associated ancestry cluster had fewer N-insertions in productive TCRs, according to a later genetic analysis. In both the original and validation cohorts, the classifier was reported to diagnose cytomegalovirus status with high specificity and sensitivity. According to a later analysis, TCR association rates differed among HLA loci, with DRB1 alleles showing the most associated TCRs and HLA-C alleles showing the fewest. Because counts were too low, 15 to 20 rarely observed V segments, including chromosome 9 orphons, were left out of the earlier analysis of some 600 of the donors. In a later analysis, several top co-occurrence clusters were reported to appear linked to parvovirus B19, influenza, CMV and Epstein-Barr virus.

In total, roughly 710 healthy bone marrow donors made up the cohort. At the time of sampling, every cohort member was nominally healthy, though immune exposures that went unrecorded were likely present. The donor tested CMV seronegative and was one of the 352 seronegative cohort members. Each donor provided a peripheral blood sample, and peripheral blood mononuclear cells were used for TCR beta sequencing. Genomic DNA was extracted from the blood cell samples with the Qiagen DNeasy Blood Extraction Kit. Library generation was performed with the immunoSEQ multiplex PCR assay. A mixture of 60 forward primers for TCR Vbeta segments and 13 reverse primers for TCR Jbeta segments was used in the multiplex PCR. A multiplex PCR assay on genomic DNA amplified the CDR3 region of rearranged TCR beta genes. On the Illumina HiSeq System, the amplified TCR beta libraries were sequenced as 87-base-pair reads. In the source study's methods: A later analysis counted tens of millions of unique TCR beta chains across the 600 to 850 repertoires, and 9 million to 14 million of these chains were shared by at least two donors. To remove PCR and sequencing errors, raw reads were error-corrected and collapsed into unique sequences using a nearest-neighbor algorithm that merged closely related sequences. V, D and J gene segments were assigned by aligning CDR3 sequences to IMGT reference sequences. For a sequence to be retained, a match of at least six nucleotides was required to both a V gene segment and a J gene segment. Rearrangements were called productive when the CDR3 lacked stop codons and stayed in frame with V and J; all others were non-productive. CDR3 was defined according to IMGT convention as the region running from the second conserved V-encoded cysteine to the conserved J-encoded phenylalanine. The earlier analysis of 500 to 750 of the donors excluded any sequence lacking an unambiguous match to a single V gene segment. An earlier analysis of some 610 of the donors called V segments functional above 56.7% productive rearrangements and segregating when the between-donor standard deviation exceeded 5%. A statistical classification framework was developed to diagnose cytomegalovirus status using the catalog of TCR beta chain sequences. A later analysis assigned V and J genes by comparing TCR nucleotide sequences with IMGT/GENE-DB human TR gene sequences. A later analysis assigned CDR3 sequences and most-parsimonious VDJ recombination scenarios with the TCRdist pipeline. In a later analysis, every TCR beta chain was defined by the combination of its CDR3 amino acid sequence and its V-gene family, and reads without a unique V-gene family were dropped. A later analysis removed roughly 590 highly shared, low-generation-probability nucleotide sequences to deal with suspected cross-contamination and a sequencing artifact. In a later analysis, a clonal expansion index was calculated for each public chain from normalized within-repertoire ranks of inferred template counts. In a later analysis, generation probabilities were computed with a VDJ recombination model fitted to out-of-frame rearrangements, and the resulting probabilities were checked against IGoR. Hypergeometric tests were used in a later analysis to score TCR-TCR, TCR-HLA and TCR-CMV co-occurrence, with a repertoire-size bias correction applied to the TCR pairs. False discovery rates were estimated in a later analysis by permuting HLA or CMV assignments 20 times. In a later analysis, co-occurring TCRs were grouped using DBSCAN, with TCRdist sequence similarity added in when clustering inside HLA-allele-positive subsets. For co-occurrence clustering, repertoires with fewer than 30,000 or more than 120,000 public chains were excluded, along with 5 or 6 repertoires with anomalous nucleotide sharing. TCRdb took over this immuneACCESS table, retaining in-frame rearrangements with V and J assigned. Such tables are incomplete; in checked studies, under half of the missing clones stem from an unresolved V gene, and the remainder is unexplained. V and J calls and clone size are as listed in that table; D and trimming were resolved from the DNA. The sample includes around 140,000 clones, with approximately 84% observed a single time. The ten largest clones add up to more than 1.5% of the sample.

The cysteine opens and the phenylalanine closes a CDR3 of 17 amino acids. Left in the record is the CDR3 DNA by itself, 51 bases read in frame from the first base. V lost 0 bases and J lost 5 bases, and the count of bases not matched to a germline gene is 8. The germline V gene encodes CDR1 LNHNV and CDR2 YYDKDF (reference sequence). For this clone: Its binding antigen is unknown. No base-level quality is on record; no much larger clone is a single base apart.

This TCR derives from a woman in her thirties or forties in good health and CMV-seronegative. Sequencing used PBMCs. Here the chain combines TRBV15 and TRBJ2-5; 11 middle bases align to TRBD2. The DNA sequence reads TGTGCCACCAGCAGAGAGCGGGTAGCGGGAGGGTCGGAGACCCAGTACTTC. Protein translation: CATSRERVAGGSETQYF.